The next 7 T cell receptor beta chains were all read from a single sample in a study of blood T cell repertoires in COVID-19. The data were produced by immunoSEQ multiplex PCR, yet TCRdb's version contains in-frame clones alone and is incomplete. The profile covers 25,000 to 40,000 clones, with 88% appearing a single time and roughly 13% taken by the ten largest. Sample: peripheral blood. All receptors derive from a human donor with active COVID-19. The donor label of this sample is uncertain.

The chain employs TRBV3-1 (or the pseudogene TRBV3-2) and TRBJ1-1, with D tentatively TRBD1 (5 bases). Germline V CDR1 and CDR2: LGHDT, YNNKEL (reference sequence). The CDR3 contains 11 residues. V lost 1 base to trimming and J lost 8 bases, with 5 bases between them. The DNA of the CDR3 is TGTGCCAGCAGCCAAGGACAGGAAGCTTTCTTT. This codes for CASSQGQEAFF.

A single count supports this clone. This chain links TRBV9 with TRBJ2-1, with TRBD2 matching 9 bases. Germline assignment: CDR1 SGDLS and CDR2 YYNGEE. The CDR3 contains 15 residues. J was trimmed by 10 bases and V by 0 bases; bases with no gene match: 8. CDR3 amino acids: CASSVGGASGAEQFF. The DNA for the CDR3 is TGTGCCAGCAGCGTAGGGGGGGCTAGCGGGGCCGAGCAGTTCTTC. The variable domain in full, with the rest retrieved from reference TRBV9 and TRBJ2-1, is DSGVTQTPKHLITATGQRVTLRCSPRSGDLSVYWYQQSLDQGLQFLIQYYNGEERAKGNILERFSAQQFPDLHSELNLSSLELGDSALYFCASSVGGASGAEQFFGPGTRLTVL.

This chain's CDR3 is CASSTEDRAFQPQHF. The CDR3 nucleotides are TGTGCCAGTAGTACAGAGGACAGGGCTTTCCAGCCCCAGCATTTT. The chain combines TRBV19 with TRBJ1-5, with 8 bases fitting TRBD1. J gave up 7 bases and V 4 bases, and 9 bases lay outside the gene matches. CDR3 length: 15 residues. Per germline, CDR1 LNHDA and CDR2 SQIVND (reference sequence). Supplemented by reference TRBV19 and TRBJ1-5, the full variable domain reads DGGITQSPKYLFRKEGQNVTLSCEQNLNHDAMYWYRQDPGQGLRLIYYSQIVNDFQKGDIAEGYSVSREKKESFPLTVTSAQKNPTAFYLCASSTEDRAFQPQHFGDGTRLSIL.

This chain connects TRBV5-4 to TRBJ1-4; perhaps TRBD1 as D (5 bases). The CDR3 totals 14 residues. V was clipped by 2 bases and J by 8 bases, with 13 bases between them. Germline values: CDR1 SGHNT, CDR2 YYREEE (reference sequence). Here the CDR3 DNA reads TGTGCCAGCAGCTTTGGGGGGGTAGAGGAAAAACTGTTTTTT. Translated, it gives CASSFGGVEEKLFF. The full variable domain, its missing parts supplied by reference TRBV5-4 and TRBJ1-4, is ETGVTQSPTHLIKTRGQQVTLRCSSQSGHNTVSWYQQALGQGPQFIFQYYREEENGRGNFPPRFSGLQFPNYSSELNVNALELDDSALYLCASSFGGVEEKLFFGSGTQLSVL.

This chain links TRBV7-6 with TRBJ2-2, with 13 bases identical to TRBD2. Trimming removed 0 bases from V and 0 bases from J; junction bases left unmatched: 7. Germline loops: CDR1 SGHVS, CDR2 FNYEAQ. CDR3 length equals 20 residues. CDR3 nucleotides: TGTGCCAGCAGCTTAGCCCCGGGACTAGCGGGGCCGTCGAACACCGGGGAGCTGTTTTTT. This gives the protein CASSLAPGLAGPSNTGELFF.

Worth noting for this clone: Germline is not matched at one junction end, which may reflect a read error. This chain connects TRBV6-6 to TRBJ1-4; 9 positions match TRBD1. Germline V lookup: CDR1 MNHNY, CDR2 SVGAGI (reference sequence). The CDR3 covers 15 residues. CDR3 sequence: CASSRAQGAKEKLFF. The CDR3 region has the DNA TGTGCCAGCAGTCGCGCACAGGGGGCTAAGGAAAAACTGTTTTTT.

The rearrangement links TRBV6-5 to TRBJ1-1; perhaps TRBD1 as D (5 bases). Trimming stripped 3 bases from V and 7 bases from J, with 12 bases between. This CDR3 has 13 amino acids. CDR1 is MNHEY and CDR2 is SVGAGI in the germline V gene. CDR3 DNA sequence: TGTGCCAGCAGTTATGGCGGGGGGTTTGAAGCTTTCTTT. Translated: CASSYGGGFEAFF.